This TCR beta chain is drawn from a study of T-cell memory formation after mild COVID-19. Study in general: Most TCR clusters belonged to a single donor. Broader study findings: Contracting CD4+ clones were located mainly in CM and EM, and CD8+ clones in EMRA.

Researchers used 5'RACE with constant-segment primers to make TCR alpha and TCR beta cDNA libraries that carry sample barcodes and UMIs. TCRdb reprocessed the 5' RACE reads with MiXCR, giving one entry per CDR3 protein. The sample lists some 160,000 distinct CDR3 sequences, 10% to 15% occurring once. Trimming took off 3 bases at V and 6 bases at J, with 13 bases between the two ends. The CDR3 runs 14 residues. Germline V gives CDR1 SGHVS, CDR2 FNYEAQ. Comments on this clonotype: Its specificity is not known.

The source of this sequence is a man between 18 and 35 years old who had mild COVID-19 (a few samples of this study predate the infection). Cell type and time point are not known. This chain joins TRBV7-6 and TRBJ2-3; D not resolved. Material for sequencing was PBMCs or a T cell subset sorted from them (not recorded which). This CDR3 is CASSLRPNSDTQYF. CDR3 nucleotide sequence: TGTGCCAGCAGCTTGAGACCAAACTCCGATACGCAGTATTTT.